The T cell receptor (beta chain) described here comes from a study of cytomegalovirus exposure and HLA in healthy donors. The CDR3 sequence is 13 residues long. Deletions cut 7 bases from V and 6 bases from J, with 12 bases between. Germline CDR1 SNHLY, CDR2 FYNNEI. Notes on the study in general: The sole available immune exposure information was CMV serostatus. In vitro testing confirmed three CMV-associated chains as specific for CMV antigens. Most TCR sequences were rare, but some public TCRs occurred in many donors.

This clone appeared a single time. Its antigen is unidentified. The PCR contained 60 Vbeta and 13 Jbeta primers. Using immunoSEQ multiplex PCR, the repertoire was profiled, and TCRdb retains in-frame clones only, with some absent. Seen here are roughly 130,000 clones, under 85% observed once, and the top ten hold approximately 5%. The source material was PBMCs. The rearrangement uses TRBV2 and TRBJ2-2, with D perhaps matching TRBD2 (5 bases). The receptor comes from a woman aged 45-59 years in good health and CMV-seropositive. The DNA of the CDR3 is TGTGCCAGCAAAGTGGAGGCCCCCGGGGAGCTGTTTTTT. Residues: CASKVEAPGELFF. The full variable domain, rest sourced from reference TRBV2 and TRBJ2-2, is EPEVTQTPSHQVTQMGQEVILRCVPISNHLYFYWYRQILGQKVEFLVSFYNNEISEKSEIFDDQFSVERPDGSNFTLKIRSTKLEDSAMYFCASKVEAPGELFFGEGSRLTVL.